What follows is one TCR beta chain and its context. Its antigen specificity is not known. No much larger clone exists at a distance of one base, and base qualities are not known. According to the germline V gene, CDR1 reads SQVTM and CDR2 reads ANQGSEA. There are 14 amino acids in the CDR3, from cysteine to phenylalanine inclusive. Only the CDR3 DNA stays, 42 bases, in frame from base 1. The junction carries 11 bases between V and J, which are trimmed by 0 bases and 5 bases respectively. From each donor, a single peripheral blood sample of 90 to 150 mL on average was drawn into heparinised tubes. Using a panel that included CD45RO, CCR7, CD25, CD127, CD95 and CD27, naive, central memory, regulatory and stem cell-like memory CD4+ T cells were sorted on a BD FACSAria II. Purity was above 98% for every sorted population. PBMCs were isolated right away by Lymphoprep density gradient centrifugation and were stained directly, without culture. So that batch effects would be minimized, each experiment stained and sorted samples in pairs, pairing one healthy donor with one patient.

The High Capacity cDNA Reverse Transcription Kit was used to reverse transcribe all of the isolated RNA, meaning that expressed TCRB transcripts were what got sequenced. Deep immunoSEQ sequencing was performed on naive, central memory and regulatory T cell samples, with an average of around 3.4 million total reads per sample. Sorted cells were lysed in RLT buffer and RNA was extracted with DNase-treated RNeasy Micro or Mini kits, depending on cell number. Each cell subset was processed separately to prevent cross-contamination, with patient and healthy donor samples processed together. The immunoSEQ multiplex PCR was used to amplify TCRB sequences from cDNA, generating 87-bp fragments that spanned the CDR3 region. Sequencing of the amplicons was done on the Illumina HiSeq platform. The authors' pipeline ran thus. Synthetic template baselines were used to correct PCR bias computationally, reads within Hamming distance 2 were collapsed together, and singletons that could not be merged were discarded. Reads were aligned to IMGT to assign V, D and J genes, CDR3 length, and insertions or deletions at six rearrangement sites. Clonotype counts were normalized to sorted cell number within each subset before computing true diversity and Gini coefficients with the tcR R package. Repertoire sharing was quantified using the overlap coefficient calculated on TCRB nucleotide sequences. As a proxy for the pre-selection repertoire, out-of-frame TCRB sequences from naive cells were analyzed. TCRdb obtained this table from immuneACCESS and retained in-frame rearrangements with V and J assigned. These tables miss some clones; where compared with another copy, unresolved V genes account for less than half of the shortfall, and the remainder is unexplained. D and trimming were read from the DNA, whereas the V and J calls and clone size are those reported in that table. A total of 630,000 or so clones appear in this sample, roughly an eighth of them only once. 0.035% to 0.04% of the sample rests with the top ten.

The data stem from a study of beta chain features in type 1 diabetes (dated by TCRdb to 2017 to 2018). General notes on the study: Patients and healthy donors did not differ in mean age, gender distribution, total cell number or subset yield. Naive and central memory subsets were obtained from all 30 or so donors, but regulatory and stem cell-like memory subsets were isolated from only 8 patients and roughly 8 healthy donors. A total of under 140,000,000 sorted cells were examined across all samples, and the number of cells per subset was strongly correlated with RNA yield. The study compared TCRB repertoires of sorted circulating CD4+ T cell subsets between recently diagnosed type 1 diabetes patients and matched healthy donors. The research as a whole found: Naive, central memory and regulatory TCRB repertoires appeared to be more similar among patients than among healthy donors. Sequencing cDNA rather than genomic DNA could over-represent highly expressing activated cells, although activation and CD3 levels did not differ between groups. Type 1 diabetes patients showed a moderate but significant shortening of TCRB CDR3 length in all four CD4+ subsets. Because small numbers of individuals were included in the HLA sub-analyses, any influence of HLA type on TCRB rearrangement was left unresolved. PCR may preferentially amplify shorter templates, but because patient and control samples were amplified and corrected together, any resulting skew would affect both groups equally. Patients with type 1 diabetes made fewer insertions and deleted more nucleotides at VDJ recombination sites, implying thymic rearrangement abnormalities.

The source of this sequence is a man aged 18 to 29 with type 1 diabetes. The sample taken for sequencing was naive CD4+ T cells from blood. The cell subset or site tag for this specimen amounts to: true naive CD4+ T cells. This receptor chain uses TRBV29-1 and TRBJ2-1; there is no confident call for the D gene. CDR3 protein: CSVEESSVHNEQFF. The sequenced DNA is TGCAGCGTTGAAGAGTCCTCAGTCCACAATGAGCAGTTCTTC.